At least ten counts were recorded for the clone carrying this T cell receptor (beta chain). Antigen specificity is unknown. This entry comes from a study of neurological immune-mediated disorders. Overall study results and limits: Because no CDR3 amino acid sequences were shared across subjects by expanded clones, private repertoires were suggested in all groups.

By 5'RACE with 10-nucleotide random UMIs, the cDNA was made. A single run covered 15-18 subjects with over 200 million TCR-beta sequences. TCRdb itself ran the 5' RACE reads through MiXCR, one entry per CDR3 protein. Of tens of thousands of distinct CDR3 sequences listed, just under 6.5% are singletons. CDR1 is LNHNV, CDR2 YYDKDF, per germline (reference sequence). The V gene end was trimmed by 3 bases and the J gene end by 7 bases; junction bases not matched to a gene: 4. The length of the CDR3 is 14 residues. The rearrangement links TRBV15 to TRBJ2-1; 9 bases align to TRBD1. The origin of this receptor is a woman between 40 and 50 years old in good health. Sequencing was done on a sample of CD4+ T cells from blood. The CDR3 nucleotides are TGTGCCACCAGCAGGGACAGGGGTTTAAATGAGCAGTTCTTC. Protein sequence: CATSRDRGLNEQFF.